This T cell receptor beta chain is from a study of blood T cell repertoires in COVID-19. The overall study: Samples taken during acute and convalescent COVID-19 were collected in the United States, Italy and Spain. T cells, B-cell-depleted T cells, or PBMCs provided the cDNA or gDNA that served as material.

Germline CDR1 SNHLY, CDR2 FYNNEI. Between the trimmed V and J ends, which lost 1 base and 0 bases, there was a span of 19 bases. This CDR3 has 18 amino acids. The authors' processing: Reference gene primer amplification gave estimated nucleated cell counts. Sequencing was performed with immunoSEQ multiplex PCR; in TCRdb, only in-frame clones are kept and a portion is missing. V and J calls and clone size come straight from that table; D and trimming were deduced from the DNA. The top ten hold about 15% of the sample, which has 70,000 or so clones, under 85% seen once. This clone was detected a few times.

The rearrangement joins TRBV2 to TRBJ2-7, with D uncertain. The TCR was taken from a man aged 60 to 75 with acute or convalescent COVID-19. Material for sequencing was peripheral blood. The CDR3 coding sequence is TGTGCCAGCAGTGAAGGCTCCCAAGCTGGGCTTTACTCCTACGAGCAGTACTTC. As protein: CASSEGSQAGLYSYEQYF.